This T cell receptor beta chain emerged from a study of T-cell memory formation after mild COVID-19. Notes on the study in general: Later expanders leaned CD4+, whereas day 15 to 85 contracting clones were balanced CD4/CD8.

There are 20 residues in the CDR3. The germline V and J ends were trimmed by 0 bases and 3 bases, with 23 bases remaining between them. Germline CDR1 is SGHVS and CDR2 is FQNEAQ. One entry per CDR3 protein, called by TCRdb with MiXCR from the 5' RACE reads. The sample lists about 110,000 distinct CDR3 sequences, around 12% occurring once. To note about this clonotype: Its specificity is unknown.

The clonotype comes from an adult woman who had mild COVID-19 (a few samples of this study predate the infection). Cell type and time point are not known. Sequenced: PBMCs or a T cell subset sorted from them (not recorded which). The rearrangement joins TRBV7-8 to TRBJ1-4; possible D gene TRBD1, 6 bases. The CDR3 region has the DNA TGTGCCAGCAGCTTAGCATTTCCCGGGACATTCAGTTCGGCTAATGAAAAACTGTTTTTT. Translation: CASSLAFPGTFSSANEKLFF. The variable domain in full, with the rest retrieved from reference TRBV7-8 and TRBJ1-4, is GAGVSQSPRYKVAKRGQDVALRCDPISGHVSLFWYQQALGQGPEFLTYFQNEAQLDKSGLPSDRFFAERPEGSVSTLKIQRTQQEDSAVYLCASSLAFPGTFSSANEKLFFGSGTQLSVL.